A selection of T cell receptor beta chains follows, all from one sample in a study of siplizumab effects on memory and regulatory T cells. Only in-frame clones appear in the TCRdb table, and some are missing; sequencing was by immunoSEQ multiplex PCR. In the table there are about 100,000 clones, about 94% of which are singletons. Sequenced: non-Treg CD4+ T cells sorted from blood. The receptor set was obtained from a human donor in good health. The CDR3 runs from the conserved cysteine through the conserved F or W. D genes are given only for firm matches. Only some rows state a clone size, as once, few, many or a class for expanded clones.

v_call	j_call	d_call	clone_size	cdr3_aa	cdr3_nt
TRBV7-2	TRBJ2-7	TRBD2	-	CASSGTSGPYEQYF	TGTGCCAGCAGCGGGACTAGCGGACCTTACGAGCAGTACTTC
TRBV5-1	TRBJ1-1	TRBD1	few	CASSSGQGGLGTEAFF	TGCGCCAGCAGCTCTGGACAGGGTGGGTTGGGAACTGAAGCTTTCTTT
TRBV18	TRBJ1-3	-	-	CASSPPAGFSGNTIYF	TGTGCCAGCTCACCACCCGCAGGATTCTCTGGAAACACCATATATTTT
TRBV10-3	TRBJ1-5	-	-	CAISDEAANQPQHF	TGTGCCATCAGTGATGAGGCAGCTAATCAGCCCCAGCATTTT
TRBV15	TRBJ2-2	-	-	CATSAGASTGELFF	TGTGCCACCAGCGCGGGGGCAAGCACCGGGGAGCTGTTTTTT
TRBV18	TRBJ2-1	-	-	CASSPSLANYNEQFF	TGTGCCAGCTCACCCTCTTTAGCGAACTACAATGAGCAGTTCTTC
TRBV7-8	TRBJ2-4	-	-	CASSLAGTKKNIQYF	TGTGCCAGCAGCTTAGCCGGGACAAAGAAAAACATTCAGTACTTC
TRBV11-3	TRBJ1-1	-	few	CASSLQQGTEAFF	TGTGCCAGCAGCTTACAGCAGGGCACTGAAGCTTTCTTT
TRBV7-3	TRBJ2-3	-	-	CASSKYPQDTQYF	TGTGCCAGCAGCAAATACCCCCAAGATACGCAGTATTTT
TRBV30	TRBJ2-5	TRBD2	-	CAWSGLAGALGTRETQYF	TGTGCCTGGAGCGGACTAGCGGGAGCGTTGGGAACACGAGAGACCCAGTACTTC